The 31 T cell receptor beta chains below come from one sample, sequenced in a study of identical twins. In TCRdb, the 5' RACE reads were re-called with MiXCR into one record per CDR3 protein. The top ten hold over 1.5% of the sample, which has roughly 630,000 distinct CDR3 sequences, just over 7% seen once. These data also formed part of another study, on yellow fever vaccine responses in identical twins.

The sequenced material came from PBMCs. These receptors were collected from a young woman in good health.

The chain recombines TRBV3-1 with TRBJ2-2, with 10 nucleotides matching TRBD1. The V and J ends lost 10 bases and 6 bases, in that order; junction bases with no gene match: 11. Germline V gives CDR1 LGHDT, CDR2 YNNKEL (reference sequence). The CDR3 has 15 residues. This chain's CDR3 is CATCQVTGGSGELFF. As DNA, the CDR3 is TGTGCCACCTGCCAAGTGACAGGGGGCTCCGGGGAGCTGTTTTTT.

This clonotype was observed a handful of times. The chain is built from TRBV6-2 or TRBV6-3 and TRBJ2-2, with a weak D call TRBD1 (5 bases). In germline, CDR1 is MNHEY, CDR2 SVGEGT. This CDR3 spans 14 amino acids. The germline V and J ends were trimmed by 4 bases and 1 base, with 7 bases remaining between them. The CDR3 reads CASSWTQNTGELFF. The CDR3 bases are TGTGCCAGCAGTTGGACACAGAACACCGGGGAGCTGTTTTTT.

This clonotype was seen only a few times. This chain connects TRBV11-2 to TRBJ1-2; D perhaps matches TRBD1 (6 bases). V was shortened by 3 bases and J by 3 bases, with 11 bases between the two germline ends. CDR3 length: 14 residues. Germline-derived CDR1 and CDR2 are SGHAT and FQNNGV. This CDR3 is CASSFGGRYYGYTF. In DNA, the CDR3 is TGTGCCAGCAGCTTTGGGGGCAGGTACTATGGCTACACCTTC. The entire variable domain, with the rest obtained from reference TRBV11-2 and TRBJ1-2, is as follows: EAGVAQSPRYKIIEKRQSVAFWCNPISGHATLYWYQQILGQGPKLLIQFQNNGVVDDSQLPKDRFSAERLKGVDSTLKIQPAKLEDSAVYLCASSFGGRYYGYTFGSGTRLTVV.

This chain joins TRBV5-5 and TRBJ1-1; TRBD1 matches 7 bases. The CDR3 has 18 amino acids. V shed 3 bases and J 5 bases; nucleotides not matched to a gene: 19. The germline V gene encodes CDR1 SGHKS and CDR2 YYEKEE (reference sequence). The CDR3: CASSCKNRIGTENTEAFF. CDR3 coding DNA: TGTGCCAGCAGCTGTAAAAACAGAATTGGGACAGAAAATACTGAAGCTTTCTTT.

The chain couples TRBV3-1 to TRBJ2-1, with TRBD2 matching 9 bases. Germline-derived CDR1 and CDR2 are LGHDT and YNNKEL (reference sequence). The CDR3 loop spans 17 amino acids. The junction had 11 bases not matched to a gene; V was cut back by 1 base and J by 7 bases. CDR3 residues: CASSQVAAGGPINEQFF. The CDR3 DNA reads TGTGCCAGCAGCCAAGTAGCGGCGGGAGGGCCAATTAATGAGCAGTTCTTC.

There are a few counts of this clonotype. V usage is TRBV19 and J usage is TRBJ1-6, with D hard to call. The CDR3 extends over 15 amino acids. Germline V gene data show CDR1 as LNHDA and CDR2 as SQIVND (reference sequence). V was cut by 3 bases and J by 7 bases, with 13 bases left in between. The CDR3 protein is CASSMSPTGNSPLHF. The CDR3 region has the DNA TGTGCCAGTAGTATGTCTCCCACGGGCAATTCACCCCTCCACTTT.

This clonotype was observed many times. The chain carries TRBV29-1 and TRBJ2-2; TRBD1 matches at 7 bases. The V gene end was trimmed by 4 bases and the J gene end by 1 base; junction bases not matched to a gene: 0. Germline values: CDR1 SQVTM, CDR2 ANQGSEA. The length of the CDR3 is 13 residues. Here the CDR3 DNA reads TGCAGCGTTGGGACAGGGAACACCGGGGAGCTGTTTTTT. It yields the protein CSVGTGNTGELFF.

The J gene is TRBJ2-5, the V gene TRBV25-1; D not certain. The ends were cut back, 6 bases at V and 5 bases at J, with 4 bases in the middle. Germline V gene data show CDR1 as MGHDK and CDR2 as SYGVNS. The CDR3 runs 10 residues. Written as DNA, the CDR3 is TGTGCCAGCAGGGACGAGACCCAGTACTTC. Protein product: CASRDETQYF.

As to this clonotype: At one end the junction does not follow the germline gene, possibly because of a read error. The J gene is TRBJ2-1, the V gene TRBV5-1, with a tentative D call TRBD2 (5 bases). The CDR3 has 15 residues. CDR1 is SGHRS and CDR2 is YFSETQ in the germline V gene. Written as DNA, the CDR3 is TGCGCCAGCAGCTTGGTTGCTAGCAGATACAATGAGCAGCTCTTC. It specifies CASSLVASRYNEQLF.

This clonotype was detected only a few times. V gene TRBV29-1 combines with J gene TRBJ2-2; D remains ambiguous. Germline V gene sequence: CDR1 SQVTM, CDR2 ANQGSEA. Trimming left V 4 bases short and J 0 bases short, with 9 bases between. The CDR3 consists of 14 residues. CDR3 in amino acids: CSVVLRANTGELFF. CDR3 DNA sequence: TGCAGCGTTGTACTCCGGGCGAACACCGGGGAGCTGTTTTTT.

This clonotype was observed a few times. J is TRBJ2-3 and V is TRBV20-1, with D uncertain. Trimming cost V 3 bases and J 2 bases, with 9 bases left between them. The CDR3 spans 13 residues. In germline, CDR1 is DFQATT, CDR2 SNEGSKA (reference sequence). The CDR3 DNA reads TGCAGTGCTAGCCTCATCTTCACAGATACGCAGTATTTT. It codes for CSASLIFTDTQYF.

The rearrangement links TRBV4-1 to TRBJ2-5, with D possibly matching TRBD1 (6 bases). The CDR3 totals 20 residues. The ends were cut back, 0 bases at V and 0 bases at J, with 23 bases in the middle. Germline CDR1 is MGHRA and CDR2 is YSYEKL. The CDR3 sequence: CASSQDYWGFRTDYQETQYF. The CDR3 region has the DNA TGCGCCAGCAGCCAAGATTATTGGGGTTTCCGGACAGACTACCAAGAGACCCAGTACTTC.

The chain links TRBV20-1 to TRBJ1-3; no firm D call. The CDR3 is made up of 16 amino acids. V dropped 1 base and J dropped 4 bases, with 17 bases sitting between them. Germline V gene lookup returns CDR1 DFQATT and CDR2 SNEGSKA (reference sequence). The CDR3 DNA follows: TGCAGTGCTAGAGGGCCGCGGAAAGCGGGAGGAAACACCATATATTTT. Residues: CSARGPRKAGGNTIYF.

This rearrangement joins TRBV10-3 to TRBJ2-2; 9 nucleotides agree with TRBD1. Trimming took 10 bases from V and 4 from J; bases not matched to a gene: 10. Germline CDR1 is ENHRY and CDR2 is SYGVKD. The CDR3 is 15 amino acids. CDR3 DNA: TGTGCCACCACCACAGGGGGCGCCGGCACCGGGGAGCTGTTTTTT. Protein sequence: CATTTGGAGTGELFF.

The rearrangement joins TRBV20-1 to TRBJ2-5; 7 bases align to TRBD2. J was trimmed by 5 bases and V by 3 bases; bases with no gene match: 15. The CDR3 has 16 residues. From germline, CDR1 is DFQATT and CDR2 SNEGSKA (reference sequence). The CDR3 DNA reads TGCAGTGCTAGCGTGTGGGAGGGCCTGGTGGGGGAGACCCAGTACTTC. It yields the protein CSASVWEGLVGETQYF.

A few counts support this clonotype. CDR3 loop: CASSWPSGESTDTQYF. The CDR3 DNA reads as TGCGCCAGCAGCTGGCCCTCGGGGGAGAGCACAGATACGCAGTATTTT. The V gene is TRBV5-1, the J gene TRBJ2-3; D may be TRBD2 (6 bases). Trimming removed 3 bases from V and 0 bases from J, with 14 bases in between. CDR3 length equals 16 residues. Germline V CDR1 and CDR2: SGHRS, YFSETQ.

This clonotype showed up just a few times. The chain joins TRBV20-1 to TRBJ2-1, with D maybe TRBD2 (7 bases). Germline-derived CDR1 and CDR2 are DFQATT and SNEGSKA (reference sequence). The V end was cut by 5 bases, the J end by 7 bases, with 12 bases between. This CDR3 comprises 12 residues. The CDR3 loop reads CSAWGGPNEQFF. The CDR3 DNA is TGCAGTGCTTGGGGGGGCCCGAATGAGCAGTTCTTC.

This clonotype was seen at least ten times. The rearrangement joins TRBV6-5 to TRBJ2-3; weak D call: TRBD2 (5 bases). From germline, CDR1 is MNHEY and CDR2 SVGAGI. Deletions cut 0 bases from V and 0 bases from J, with 19 bases between. This CDR3 region has 19 residues. The CDR3 reads CASSYSADDQRPSTDTQYF. The DNA for the CDR3 is TGTGCCAGCAGTTACTCAGCAGACGACCAGCGGCCTAGCACAGATACGCAGTATTTT.

The chain employs TRBV10-3 and TRBJ2-1, with 7 bases fitting TRBD2. This CDR3 is built from 13 residues. Per germline, CDR1 ENHRY and CDR2 SYGVKD. With V trimmed by 3 bases and J by 9 bases, 5 bases remained unmatched. CDR3 DNA: TGTGCCATCAGTGATACTAGCGCGGTTGAGCAGTTCTTC. Translation gives CAISDTSAVEQFF.

This clonotype was observed many times. The chain combines TRBV7-9 with TRBJ1-5; D might be TRBD1 (5 bases). Deletions cut 4 bases from V and 3 bases from J, with 10 bases between. CDR1 and CDR2 from the germline V gene are SEHNR and FQNEAQ (reference sequence). CDR3 length: 14 residues. The CDR3 sequence: CASSSYGANQPQHF. The CDR3 nucleotides are TGTGCCAGCAGCTCATATGGGGCCAATCAGCCCCAGCATTTT.

The rearrangement uses TRBV5-1 and TRBJ2-5, with D perhaps TRBD1 or TRBD2 (5 bases each). The CDR3 consists of 14 residues. Germline V gives CDR1 SGHRS, CDR2 YFSETQ. Trimming cost V 3 bases and J 0 bases, with 9 bases left between them. The CDR3 bases are TGCGCCAGCAGCTCGGGACGGAACCAAGAGACCCAGTACTTC. Translation: CASSSGRNQETQYF.

Ten or more counts support this clonotype. The chain joins TRBV6-4 to TRBJ2-1; TRBD1 aligns across 8 bases. CDR1 and CDR2 (germline): MRHNA, SNTAGT. V lost 3 bases and J lost 5; bases outside the gene matches: 6. CDR3 length: 15 residues. The CDR3 nucleotides are TGTGCCAGCAGTGATTTGGCAGGGGGCCACAATGAGCAGTTCTTC. It yields the protein CASSDLAGGHNEQFF.

This clonotype showed up many times. The chain couples TRBV7-6 to TRBJ2-1; D is unclear. Germline CDR1 reads SGHVS; CDR2 reads FNYEAQ. Trimming took off 5 bases at V and 4 bases at J, with 15 bases between the two ends. The CDR3 covers 15 residues. DNA of the CDR3: TGTGCCAGCAGCCTGAACCGAGGCTCTTACAATGAGCAGTTCTTC. Protein sequence: CASSLNRGSYNEQFF.

This clonotype was found many times. The rearrangement links TRBV20-1 to TRBJ2-1; 11 bases match TRBD2. Unmatched junction bases numbered 7, after V lost 6 bases and J lost 6 bases. Germline CDR1 is DFQATT and CDR2 is SNEGSKA (reference sequence). The CDR3 is 14 amino acids. CDR3 sequence (DNA): TGCAGTGCGTGGACTAGCGGGTTGGGCAATGAGCAGTTCTTC. Protein product: CSAWTSGLGNEQFF.

This clonotype has at least ten counts. V and J are TRBV25-1 and TRBJ1-1; 7 bases map to TRBD1. Germline V gene data show CDR1 as MGHDK and CDR2 as SYGVNS. With 2 bases clipped from V and 8 bases from J, the junction kept 5 bases outside the gene matches. CDR3 length: 13 residues. CDR3 nucleotide sequence: TGTGCCAGCAGTGAACAGACAGGGCTGGAAGCTTTCTTT. Translating gives CASSEQTGLEAFF.

In this sample, this clonotype turned up a few times. The chain has TRBV12-3 or TRBV12-4 and TRBJ2-3; D may be TRBD2 (6 bases). Deletions cut 2 bases from V and 6 bases from J, with 15 bases between. The CDR3 has 15 amino acids. The CDR3 loop reads CASSLLPEGTDTQYF. CDR3 sequence (DNA): TGTGCCAGCAGTTTACTCCCGGAGGGAACGGATACGCAGTATTTT.

This clonotype was picked up many times. V gene TRBV20-1 combines with J gene TRBJ2-5; D remains ambiguous. There are 14 residues in the CDR3. Germline values: CDR1 DFQATT, CDR2 SNEGSKA (reference sequence). V lost 0 bases to trimming and J lost 4 bases, with 12 bases between them. The CDR3 here is CSARDLGTGETQYF. The CDR3 DNA reads TGCAGTGCTAGAGATCTCGGCACCGGAGAGACCCAGTACTTC.

This clonotype has just a few counts. This sequence joins TRBV7-8 and TRBJ2-6, with 7 bases that match TRBD2. Germline CDR1 is SGHVS and CDR2 is FQNEAQ. J lost 2 bases, V lost 2 bases, and 6 bases had no gene match. The CDR3 has 17 amino acids. The CDR3 DNA reads TGTGCCAGCAGCTTAATGGGGGGGACCCCTGGGGCCAACGTCCTGACTTTC. Translating gives CASSLMGGTPGANVLTF.

This chain joins TRBV6-5 and TRBJ1-2; tentatively, D is TRBD1 (6 bases). The CDR3 has 13 amino acids. Germline CDR1 and CDR2: MNHEY and SVGAGI. The V end was cut by 2 bases, the J end by 8 bases, with 12 bases between. The CDR3 region has the DNA TGTGCCAGCAGTTACCAGGGGCGGAGCGGCTACACCTTC. Encoded protein: CASSYQGRSGYTF.

In this sample, this clonotype turned up many times. The chain's CDR3 is CASSYSGTSGSRYEQYF. In DNA, the CDR3 is TGTGCCAGCAGTTACTCAGGGACTAGCGGGAGTCGCTACGAGCAGTACTTC. This chain joins TRBV6-5 and TRBJ2-7; 14 bases are a match to TRBD2. CDR3 size: 17 residues. The germline CDR1 and CDR2 sequences are MNHEY and SVGAGI. After removal of 0 bases from V and 3 bases from J, the junction contained 4 bases not matched to a gene.

V and J are TRBV5-6 and TRBJ2-5, with 7 positions matching TRBD1. Unmatched junction bases numbered 7, after V lost 6 bases and J lost 5 bases. The length of the CDR3 is 13 residues. Germline CDR1 and CDR2: SGHDT and YYEEEE. The CDR3 DNA follows: TGTGCCAGCACCGGGACAGCAGGGGAGACCCAGTACTTC. It specifies CASTGTAGETQYF.